These 27 T cell receptor beta chains were sequenced from one sample in a study of blood T cells in healthy people across ages. With a J-beta primer mix and a sample-barcoded 5' primer, a second PCR ran about 7 to 11 cycles. MiXCR, run by TCRdb on the 5' RACE reads, gives a single entry per CDR3 protein. In the table there are approximately 600,000 distinct CDR3 sequences, under 70% of which are singletons. The material sequenced was blood. The receptors here all came from a man in his fifties or sixties in good health.

This clonotype was seen just once. The chain employs TRBV15 and TRBJ2-4; 9 bases match TRBD1. CDR1 and CDR2 (germline): LNHNV, YYDKDF (reference sequence). The CDR3 consists of 15 residues. The V segment lost 1 base and the J segment 6 bases; nucleotides outside the gene matches: 4. For the CDR3, the DNA is TGTGCCACCAGCAGAGTTGGGGACAGGGTAAACATTCAGTACTTC. Protein: CATSRVGDRVNIQYF.

The chain joins TRBV29-1 to TRBJ2-5, with D perhaps matching TRBD2 (5 bases). V was pared by 4 bases and J by 4 bases, with 7 bases between. The CDR3 is 11 amino acids. The germline gives CDR1 SQVTM, CDR2 ANQGSEA. The DNA for the CDR3 is TGCAGCGTTGCGGGGAGAGAGACCCAGTACTTC. Translation: CSVAGRETQYF. The complete variable domain, with remaining parts taken from reference TRBV29-1 and TRBJ2-5, reads SAVISQKPSRDICQRGTSLTIQCQVDSQVTMMFWYRQQPGQSLTLIATANQGSEATYESGFVIDKFPISRPNLTFSTLTVSNMSPEDSSIYLCSVAGRETQYFGPGTRLLVL.

The CDR3 sequence: CATSRVLAPRDRGYGYTF. CDR3 bases: TGTGCCACCAGCAGAGTTCTCGCACCCCGGGACAGAGGCTATGGCTACACCTTC. This chain links TRBV15 with TRBJ1-2; 7 nucleotides line up with TRBD1. Looked up from germline, CDR1 is LNHNV and CDR2 is YYDKDF (reference sequence). There are 18 residues in the CDR3. J was trimmed by 4 bases and V by 1 base; bases with no gene match: 15. The full variable domain, its missing parts supplied by reference TRBV15 and TRBJ1-2, is DAMVIQNPRYQVTQFGKPVTLSCSQTLNHNVMYWYQQKSSQAPKLLFHYYDKDFNNEADTPDNFQSRRPNTSFCFLDIRSPGLGDTAMYLCATSRVLAPRDRGYGYTFGSGTRLTVV.

The gene calls are TRBV7-9 and TRBJ2-1; 12 nucleotides line up with TRBD1. The V gene end was trimmed by 1 base and the J gene end by 8 bases; junction bases not matched to a gene: 6. Per germline, CDR1 SEHNR and CDR2 FQNEAQ (reference sequence). The CDR3 is made up of 16 amino acids. The CDR3 sequence is CASSLVAGQGAYEQFF. CDR3 coding DNA: TGTGCCAGCAGCTTAGTGGCGGGACAGGGGGCGTATGAGCAGTTCTTC.

In this sample, this clonotype turned up a few times. J is TRBJ2-7 and V is TRBV7-8, with D possibly matching TRBD2 (7 bases). This CDR3 region has 15 residues. V dropped 5 bases and J dropped 1 base, with 15 bases sitting between them. Germline V gene lookup returns CDR1 SGHVS and CDR2 FQNEAQ. For the CDR3, the DNA is TGTGCCAGCAGCCCGGTCGGGGGGCCATCCTACGAGCAGTACTTC. It is translated as CASSPVGGPSYEQYF. The full variable domain, its missing parts supplied by reference TRBV7-8 and TRBJ2-7, is GAGVSQSPRYKVAKRGQDVALRCDPISGHVSLFWYQQALGQGPEFLTYFQNEAQLDKSGLPSDRFFAERPEGSVSTLKIQRTQQEDSAVYLCASSPVGGPSYEQYFGPGTRLTVT.

This CDR3 reads CASSLQGWRGYTF. CDR3 bases: TGTGCCAGCAGCCTTCAAGGGTGGCGTGGCTACACCTTC. The chain couples TRBV3-1 to TRBJ1-2, with no clear D. The V gene lost 4 bases and the J gene lost 7 bases, with 13 bases spanning the gap. The CDR3 spans 13 residues. Germline CDR1 LGHDT, CDR2 YNNKEL (reference sequence). Combining the CDR3 with reference TRBV3-1 and TRBJ1-2 gives the whole variable domain DTAVSQTPKYLVTQMGNDKSIKCEQNLGHDTMYWYKQDSKKFLKIMFSYNNKELIINETVPNRFSPKSPDKAHLNLHINSLELGDSAVYFCASSLQGWRGYTFGSGTRLTVV.

V and J are TRBV25-1 and TRBJ2-1; TRBD2 aligns across 7 bases. The germline V gene has CDR1 MGHDK and CDR2 SYGVNS. The CDR3 spans 15 residues. V lost 6 bases to trimming and J lost 8 bases; unmatched junction nucleotides: 13. The CDR3 spells CASREAGRPWDEQFF. The CDR3 DNA follows: TGTGCCAGCAGAGAAGCGGGGAGGCCGTGGGATGAGCAGTTCTTC.

The chain links TRBV4-1 to TRBJ1-6, with D perhaps matching TRBD1 (6 bases). CDR3 size: 18 residues. CDR1 and CDR2 from the germline V gene are MGHRA and YSYEKL. Trimming cost V 4 bases and J 7 bases, with 23 bases left between them. In DNA form, the CDR3 reads TGCGCCAGCAGCCTTACACTCAACCCGGCAGGGGCGAATTCACCCCTCCACTTT. It specifies CASSLTLNPAGANSPLHF.

The J gene is TRBJ2-1, the V gene TRBV12-3 or TRBV12-4; 10 positions match TRBD2. The J segment lost 6 bases and the V segment lost 7 bases, leaving 9 bases of the junction unmatched. The CDR3 covers 15 residues. The CDR3 bases are TGTGCCAGCACCAAAAGCGGGGGGGCTGTCAATGAGCAGTTCTTC. Protein sequence: CASTKSGGAVNEQFF.

The chain recombines TRBV7-2 with TRBJ1-1; D is ambiguous. CDR1 is SGHTA, CDR2 FQGNSA, per germline. The CDR3 loop spans 15 amino acids. Trimming took off 1 base at V and 5 bases at J, with 14 bases between the two ends. DNA of the CDR3: TGTGCCAGCAGCTTAGGCGGAGGATTGGGTACTGAAGCTTTCTTT. Amino acids: CASSLGGGLGTEAFF.

This rearrangement joins TRBV15 to TRBJ2-5, with 9 bases matching TRBD1. V lost 0 bases, J lost 4 bases, and 15 bases stayed unmatched. CDR3 size: 19 residues. In germline, CDR1 is LNHNV, CDR2 YYDKDF (reference sequence). The CDR3 here is CATSRDHLMDRGMGETQYF. CDR3 coding DNA: TGTGCCACCAGCAGAGACCACCTCATGGACAGGGGTATGGGAGAGACCCAGTACTTC.

CDR3 DNA sequence: TGTGCCAGCAGCGTAGCCCCCCACGGGGTAGATAAGGGCTATGGCTACACCTTC. Residues: CASSVAPHGVDKGYGYTF. This sequence joins TRBV9 and TRBJ1-2; D unclear. Trimming took off 0 bases at V and 4 bases at J, with 22 bases between the two ends. CDR3 length: 18 amino acids. CDR1 is SGDLS, CDR2 YYNGEE, per germline.

This clonotype was seen repeatedly, ten times or more. CDR3 region: CASGSSGGAHKQFF. The DNA of the CDR3 is TGTGCCAGCGGATCTAGCGGGGGGGCCCATAAGCAGTTCTTC. The gene calls are TRBV6-1 and TRBJ2-1, with 12 bases identical to TRBD2. CDR1 and CDR2 from the germline V gene are MNHNS and SASEGT. V lost 8 bases, J lost 11 bases, and 10 bases stayed unmatched. The CDR3 runs 14 residues.

V is TRBV21-1 and J is TRBJ2-7; whether TRBD2, the table's D call, matches the DNA was not checked. TRBV21-1 is noted as a pseudogene. This CDR3 region has 17 residues. In DNA, the CDR3 is TGTGCCAGCAGCAAAGACTGGCGACTAGCGGCCTCCTACGAGCAGTACTTC. It encodes CASSKDWRLAASYEQYF.

The V and J genes are TRBV10-3 and TRBJ1-2; 10 nucleotides align to TRBD1. The CDR3 contains 13 residues. The V segment lost 3 bases and the J segment 8 bases; nucleotides outside the gene matches: 3. Germline CDR1 and CDR2: ENHRY and SYGVKD. The CDR3 sequence: CAISDGTGEGYTF. The CDR3 DNA reads TGTGCCATCAGTGACGGGACAGGGGAAGGCTACACCTTC.

The rearrangement joins TRBV12-3 or TRBV12-4 to TRBJ2-3; 8 bases line up with TRBD2. CDR3 size: 15 residues. The ends lost 7 bases at V and 3 bases at J; junction bases unmatched: 9. DNA of the CDR3: TGTGCCAGCACCAATGGACTAGCCAAAACAGATACGCAGTATTTT. It translates to CASTNGLAKTDTQYF.

This clonotype was seen a single time. The gene calls are TRBV11-3 and TRBJ2-2, with 8 positions matching TRBD2. CDR1 is SGHNT and CDR2 is YENEEA in the germline V gene. Trimming took 0 bases from V and 4 from J; bases not matched to a gene: 10. The length of the CDR3 is 18 residues. CDR3 sequence: CASSLDSHGSGVTGELFF. CDR3 in DNA: TGTGCCAGCAGCTTAGATTCCCACGGTAGCGGGGTCACCGGGGAGCTGTTTTTT. The variable domain in full, completed from reference TRBV11-3 and TRBJ2-2, reads EAGVVQSPRYKIIEKKQPVAFWCNPISGHNTLYWYLQNLGQGPELLIRYENEEAVDDSQLPKDRFSAERLKGVDSTLKIQPAELGDSAVYLCASSLDSHGSGVTGELFFGEGSRLTVL.

This clonotype was found once. Mismatch with germline at one junction end may stem from a read error. The chain links TRBV18 to TRBJ2-4; D is possibly TRBD2 (6 bases). This CDR3 comprises 15 residues. The germline gives CDR1 KGHSH, CDR2 LQKENI. The CDR3 DNA is TGTGCCAGCTCACCATGGGGGGAAGCCAAAAACACTCAGTACTTC. It is translated as CASSPWGEAKNTQYF.

This chain links TRBV4-1 with TRBJ2-4, with TRBD2 matching 9 bases. The J call could be wrong; TRBJ2-7 is a better fit for the DNA end. This CDR3 region has 15 residues. CDR1 and CDR2 (germline): MGHRA, YSYEKL. CDR3 sequence: CASSQGAGGLYEQYF. The CDR3 DNA follows: TGCGCCAGCAGCCAAGGGGCGGGGGGGCTCTACGAGCAGTACTTC.

This chain connects TRBV7-2 to TRBJ1-2, with unresolved D. Per germline, CDR1 SGHTA and CDR2 FQGNSA. The CDR3 totals 15 residues. Between the trimmed V and J ends, which lost 0 bases and 8 bases, there was a span of 16 bases. For the CDR3, the DNA is TGTGCCAGCAGCTTAGCCTCCTCGGACGTACACGGCTACACCTTC. As protein: CASSLASSDVHGYTF.

This clonotype has just a few counts. The chain uses TRBV7-2 and TRBJ1-2; TRBD1 matches 10 bases. Germline-derived CDR1 and CDR2 are SGHTA and FQGNSA. With V trimmed by 5 bases and J by 8 bases, 11 bases remained unmatched. The length of the CDR3 is 15 residues. CDR3 amino acids: CASSPGTGVPGGYTF. The DNA for the CDR3 is TGTGCCAGCAGCCCCGGGACAGGGGTTCCGGGCGGCTACACCTTC.

The chain carries TRBV5-1 and TRBJ2-7, with TRBD2 identical over 9 bases. With V trimmed by 5 bases and J by 4 bases, 7 bases remained unmatched. CDR3 length: 14 residues. Germline assignment: CDR1 SGHRS and CDR2 YFSETQ. The DNA of the CDR3 is TGCGCCAGCAGACCAGCGGGGGGAAGGTACGAGCAGTACTTC. Encoded protein: CASRPAGGRYEQYF.

As to this clonotype: The junction shows a germline mismatch at one end, possibly a read error. This chain uses TRBV7-2 with TRBJ2-7, with D tentatively TRBD2 (5 bases). CDR1 and CDR2 (germline): SGHTA, FQGNSA. This CDR3 has 14 amino acids. Here the CDR3 reads CASSSQEVSDEQYF. CDR3 DNA: TGTGCCAGCAGCTCCCAGGAGGTCTCCGACGAGCAGTACTTC.

This chain connects TRBV6-6 to TRBJ1-4; 7 bases are a match to TRBD1. Germline CDR1 and CDR2: MNHNY and SVGAGI (reference sequence). The CDR3 sequence is 16 residues long. V lost 2 bases and J lost 7; bases outside the gene matches: 10. In DNA form, the CDR3 reads TGTGCCAGCAGTTACAATGGACAGGTTGATAGTGAAAAACTGTTTTTT. Translated, it gives CASSYNGQVDSEKLFF.

This clonotype was picked up one time. The chain is built from TRBV9 and TRBJ2-7; tentatively, D is TRBD1 (6 bases). The CDR3 has 15 residues. Per germline, CDR1 SGDLS and CDR2 YYNGEE. Trimming took 4 bases from V and 2 from J, leaving 16 bases between them. The CDR3 region is CASSPRPTGPYEQYF. The CDR3 nucleotides read TGTGCCAGCAGCCCCCGCCCCACAGGGCCCTACGAGCAGTACTTC. The variable domain in full, with the rest retrieved from reference TRBV9 and TRBJ2-7, is DSGVTQTPKHLITATGQRVTLRCSPRSGDLSVYWYQQSLDQGLQFLIQYYNGEERAKGNILERFSAQQFPDLHSELNLSSLELGDSALYFCASSPRPTGPYEQYFGPGTRLTVT.

The rearrangement uses TRBV5-1 and TRBJ1-2, with D possibly being TRBD1 (6 bases). Trimming stripped 0 bases from V and 6 bases from J, with 15 bases between. The CDR3 totals 15 residues. In germline, CDR1 is SGHRS, CDR2 YFSETQ. The CDR3 nucleotides are TGCGCCAGCAGCTTGGAGTCAGGGGATACGGATGGCTACACCTTC. This codes for CASSLESGDTDGYTF.

V usage is TRBV5-1 and J usage is TRBJ1-4, with a tentative D call TRBD1 (5 bases). From germline, CDR1 is SGHRS and CDR2 YFSETQ. Trimming stripped 0 bases from V and 6 bases from J, with 9 bases between. The CDR3 consists of 14 residues. The DNA for the CDR3 is TGCGCCAGCAGCTTGGAGGGCAGGGATGAAAAACTGTTTTTT. This codes for CASSLEGRDEKLFF.